Listed below are T cell receptor beta chains from one sample, sequenced in a study of blood T cell repertoires in COVID-19. Sequencing was performed with immunoSEQ multiplex PCR; in TCRdb, only in-frame clones are kept and a portion is missing. This sample has over 100,000 clones, with 85% to 90% found just once. The sample comprised peripheral blood. These receptors were obtained from a human donor in a cohort sampled during active COVID-19. Both conserved end residues are part of each CDR3. The D gene is left open where the match is weak. Clone sizes are given selectively: once, few, many, or a class where the clone is expanded.

v_gene: TRBV3-1/TRBV3-2; j_gene: TRBJ1-3; d_gene: .; abundance: .; CDR3nt: TGTGCCAGCAGCCAAGATACAGGGATCTCTGGAAACACCATATATTTT; CDR3aa: CASSQDTGISGNTIYF
v_gene: TRBV6-4; j_gene: TRBJ2-2; d_gene: TRBD2; abundance: .; CDR3nt: TGTGCCAGCAGTCGACTAGCGGAGAACACCGGGGAGCTGTTTTTT; CDR3aa: CASSRLAENTGELFF
v_gene: TRBV7-3; j_gene: TRBJ1-3; d_gene: .; abundance: .; CDR3nt: TGTGCCAGCAGCCCGGGGATCGGACCGGGCTCTGGAAACACCATATATTTT; CDR3aa: CASSPGIGPGSGNTIYF
v_gene: TRBV15; j_gene: TRBJ1-1; d_gene: .; abundance: .; CDR3nt: TGTGCCACCAGCAGATCGCCGGGGAGGGTAAGCACTGAAGCTTTCTTT; CDR3aa: CATSRSPGRVSTEAFF
v_gene: TRBV5-4; j_gene: TRBJ2-7; d_gene: .; abundance: few; CDR3nt: TGTGCCAGCAGCTTGGGCGGGGCCTCGACCCTCTACGAGCAGTACTTC; CDR3aa: CASSLGGASTLYEQYF
v_gene: TRBV7-7; j_gene: TRBJ2-1; d_gene: TRBD2; abundance: .; CDR3nt: TGTGCTAGCAGCCCGACTAGCGGGGGGGCCTACAATGAGCAGTTCTTC; CDR3aa: CASSPTSGGAYNEQFF
v_gene: TRBV12-5; j_gene: TRBJ1-1; d_gene: TRBD1; abundance: .; CDR3nt: TGTGCTAGTGGTCCTTCCGGAAAGGACAGGGTGCACACTGAAGCTTTCTTT; CDR3aa: CASGPSGKDRVHTEAFF
v_gene: TRBV6-2/TRBV6-3; j_gene: TRBJ2-7; d_gene: .; abundance: .; CDR3nt: TGTGCCAGCAGTTCCCGGACAGAGCAGTACTTC; CDR3aa: CASSSRTEQYF
v_gene: TRBV5-1; j_gene: TRBJ2-1; d_gene: TRBD2; abundance: .; CDR3nt: TGCGCCACCAGACGGACTAGCGGGGGGGGATTATCCTACAATGAGCAGTTCTTC; CDR3aa: CATRRTSGGGLSYNEQFF
v_gene: TRBV18; j_gene: TRBJ2-5; d_gene: .; abundance: .; CDR3nt: TGTGCCAGCTCACCATCCGACAGCCAAGAGACCCAGTACTTC; CDR3aa: CASSPSDSQETQYF
v_gene: TRBV7-3; j_gene: TRBJ1-2; d_gene: TRBD1; abundance: .; CDR3nt: TGTGCCAGCAGCTTAGACCCGGGACAGAGTTTTATCGGCTACACCTTC; CDR3aa: CASSLDPGQSFIGYTF
v_gene: TRBV7-9; j_gene: TRBJ1-1; d_gene: TRBD1; abundance: .; CDR3nt: TGTGCCAGCAGCTTAGAAGACAGGGTTAACACTGAAGCTTTCTTT; CDR3aa: CASSLEDRVNTEAFF
v_gene: TRBV28; j_gene: TRBJ1-2; d_gene: .; abundance: .; CDR3nt: TGTGCCAGCAGTTTCCTCTATGGCTACACCTTC; CDR3aa: CASSFLYGYTF
v_gene: TRBV5-1; j_gene: TRBJ2-7; d_gene: TRBD1; abundance: .; CDR3nt: TGCGCCAGCAGCTCGGGGACAGGTAACTACGAGCAGTACTTC; CDR3aa: CASSSGTGNYEQYF
v_gene: TRBV19; j_gene: TRBJ1-2; d_gene: .; abundance: .; CDR3nt: TGTGCCAGTAGTTCCGCGGGGCCAGGAGTTAACTATGGCTACACCTTC; CDR3aa: CASSSAGPGVNYGYTF
v_gene: TRBV27; j_gene: TRBJ1-1; d_gene: .; abundance: .; CDR3nt: TGTGCCAGGTCGGGTGTTGGTTACACTGAAGCTTTCTTT; CDR3aa: CARSGVGYTEAFF
v_gene: TRBV29-1; j_gene: TRBJ1-1; d_gene: TRBD1; abundance: .; CDR3nt: TGCAGCGTTGAGCCAGGGGGCGTCGGCACTGAAGCTTTCTTT; CDR3aa: CSVEPGGVGTEAFF
v_gene: TRBV19; j_gene: TRBJ2-7; d_gene: .; abundance: .; CDR3nt: TGTGCCAGTAGTATCGGTAGCGGAAACGAGCAGTACTTC; CDR3aa: CASSIGSGNEQYF
v_gene: TRBV12-3/TRBV12-4; j_gene: TRBJ1-2; d_gene: .; abundance: .; CDR3nt: TGTGCCAGCAGTAGACAGGTTAACTATGGCTACACCTTC; CDR3aa: CASSRQVNYGYTF
v_gene: TRBV6-5; j_gene: TRBJ1-2; d_gene: .; abundance: .; CDR3nt: TGTGCCAGCGGGAGACCTAACTATGGCTACACCTTC; CDR3aa: CASGRPNYGYTF
v_gene: TRBV27; j_gene: TRBJ2-1; d_gene: TRBD2; abundance: .; CDR3nt: TGTGCCAGCAGTCCCCTCCGGCGGGAGTCGTTATTCAATGAGCAGTTCTTC; CDR3aa: CASSPLRRESLFNEQFF
v_gene: TRBV9; j_gene: TRBJ1-1; d_gene: .; abundance: .; CDR3nt: TGTGCCAGCAGCGTAGATATGGGGGGAACCACTGAAGCTTTCTTT; CDR3aa: CASSVDMGGTTEAFF
v_gene: TRBV9; j_gene: TRBJ2-3; d_gene: TRBD2; abundance: .; CDR3nt: TGTGCCAGCAGCGTAGCTGGTAGTAGCGGGAATCCCTCTAGCACAGATACGCAGTATTTT; CDR3aa: CASSVAGSSGNPSSTDTQYF
v_gene: TRBV24-1; j_gene: TRBJ1-2; d_gene: TRBD1; abundance: .; CDR3nt: TGTGCCACCAGTGACCGCGGCCGGGACAGGGGGCCTTTTAGGGATGGCTACACCTTC; CDR3aa: CATSDRGRDRGPFRDGYTF
v_gene: TRBV7-9; j_gene: TRBJ2-7; d_gene: .; abundance: .; CDR3nt: TGTGCCAGTTCGGGACACACGACCGAGCAGTACTTC; CDR3aa: CASSGHTTEQYF
v_gene: TRBV24-1; j_gene: TRBJ2-3; d_gene: TRBD2; abundance: .; CDR3nt: TGTGCCACCAGTGCCCCCCTGGGGGTAGCGGGACAAGATACGCAGTATTTT; CDR3aa: CATSAPLGVAGQDTQYF
v_gene: TRBV5-1; j_gene: TRBJ1-2; d_gene: TRBD1; abundance: .; CDR3nt: TGCGCCAGCAGCTTACAGGGGGCAAGTAATGGCTACACCTTC; CDR3aa: CASSLQGASNGYTF
v_gene: TRBV5-1; j_gene: TRBJ1-1; d_gene: .; abundance: .; CDR3nt: TGCGCCAGCAGCGATAGCGGCACTGAAGCTTTCTTT; CDR3aa: CASSDSGTEAFF
v_gene: TRBV3-1/TRBV3-2; j_gene: TRBJ2-3; d_gene: .; abundance: .; CDR3nt: TGTGCCAGCAGCCAAGCCGGGGTTGATACGCAGTATTTT; CDR3aa: CASSQAGVDTQYF
v_gene: TRBV24-1; j_gene: TRBJ2-1; d_gene: .; abundance: once; CDR3nt: TGTGCCACCAGTGATTGGCAGGGTAGGAATGAGCAGTTCTTC; CDR3aa: CATSDWQGRNEQFF
v_gene: TRBV6-5; j_gene: TRBJ1-1; d_gene: .; abundance: once; CDR3nt: TGTGCCAGCAGTTACTCTGGGGGAGGGAACACTGAAGCTTTCTTT; CDR3aa: CASSYSGGGNTEAFF
v_gene: TRBV7-8; j_gene: TRBJ1-2; d_gene: .; abundance: .; CDR3nt: TGTGCCAGCAGCTTAGTCGTGTCAGGGGATAGTGGCTACACCTTC; CDR3aa: CASSLVVSGDSGYTF
v_gene: TRBV12-3/TRBV12-4; j_gene: TRBJ1-2; d_gene: .; abundance: once; CDR3nt: TGTGCCAGCAGTTTAACCGCCCGGCGGGGCTACACCTTC; CDR3aa: CASSLTARRGYTF
v_gene: TRBV15; j_gene: TRBJ2-5; d_gene: TRBD1; abundance: .; CDR3nt: TGTGCCACCAGCAGAGAGGGGGTCAGGGGGTGGGAGACCCAGTACTTC; CDR3aa: CATSREGVRGWETQYF
v_gene: TRBV11-2; j_gene: TRBJ1-5; d_gene: .; abundance: .; CDR3nt: TGTGCCAGCAGCTTAGACAGGTACAATCAGCCCCAGCATTTT; CDR3aa: CASSLDRYNQPQHF
v_gene: TRBV13; j_gene: TRBJ1-5; d_gene: .; abundance: .; CDR3nt: TGTGCCAGCAGCTTAGTTGGAGTCCCCCCCCAGCATTTT; CDR3aa: CASSLVGVPPQHF
v_gene: TRBV18; j_gene: TRBJ2-4; d_gene: TRBD2; abundance: .; CDR3nt: TGTGCCAGCTCACCACCGACCGGGACTAGCGGGCTCATTCAGTACTTC; CDR3aa: CASSPPTGTSGLIQYF
v_gene: TRBV6-5; j_gene: TRBJ1-5; d_gene: .; abundance: once; CDR3nt: TGTGCCAGCACCATCGGGGTCCATCAGCCCCAGCATTTT; CDR3aa: CASTIGVHQPQHF
v_gene: TRBV5-1; j_gene: TRBJ1-1; d_gene: TRBD1; abundance: .; CDR3nt: TGCGCCGGGCGACAGGGAACCATGAACACTGAAGCTTTCTTT; CDR3aa: CAGRQGTMNTEAFF
v_gene: TRBV6-5; j_gene: TRBJ1-2; d_gene: .; abundance: .; CDR3nt: TGTGCCAGCAGTTCGGTCCCCGGTGGCTACACCTTC; CDR3aa: CASSSVPGGYTF
v_gene: TRBV27; j_gene: TRBJ2-7; d_gene: TRBD1; abundance: few; CDR3nt: TGTGCCAGCAGTCCCCCGTCCGGGACAGGGATCCACGAGCAGTACTTC; CDR3aa: CASSPPSGTGIHEQYF